This record concerns one TCR beta chain sequence. Its antigen is unidentified. These data belong to a study of early T cells in non-severe SARS-CoV-2 infection. The overall study: Unpaired chains resulted from sequencing bulk RNA of unsorted whole blood. General study results and limits: VDJdb matching favored anti-spike CD8 responses, missing private and CD4 specificities.

V dropped 11 bases and J dropped 3; count of bases not matched to a gene: 10. Germline loops: CDR1 MDHEN, CDR2 SYDVKM. The CDR3 sequence is 15 residues long. Individual cDNA molecules carried attached unique molecular identifiers. TCRdb re-called the 5' RACE reads through MiXCR, storing one row per CDR3 protein. This table holds 60,000 or so distinct CDR3 sequences, 14% to 15% found once. The TCR comes from an adult who was a healthcare worker with PCR-confirmed SARS-CoV-2 infection or an uninfected control (not recorded which). The J gene is TRBJ1-6, the V gene TRBV28; 7 bases agree with TRBD1. This specimen was whole blood, taken at baseline. This CDR3 is CASQGGAFYNSPLHF. The CDR3, as DNA: TGTGCCTCTCAGGGGGGGGCCTTCTATAATTCACCCCTCCACTTT.